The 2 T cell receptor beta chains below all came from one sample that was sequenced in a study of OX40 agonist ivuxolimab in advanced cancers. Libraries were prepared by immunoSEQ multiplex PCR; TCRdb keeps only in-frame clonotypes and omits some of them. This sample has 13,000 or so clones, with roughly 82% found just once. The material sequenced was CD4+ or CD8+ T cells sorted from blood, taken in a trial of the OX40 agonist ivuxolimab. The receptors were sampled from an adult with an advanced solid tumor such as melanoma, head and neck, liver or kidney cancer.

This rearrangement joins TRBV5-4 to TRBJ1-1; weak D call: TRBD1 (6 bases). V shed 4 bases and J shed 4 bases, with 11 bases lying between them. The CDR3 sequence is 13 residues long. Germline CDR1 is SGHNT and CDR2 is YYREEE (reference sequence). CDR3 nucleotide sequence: TGTGCCAGCAGCCCGGGGGGCTCCACTGAAGCTTTCTTT. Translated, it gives CASSPGGSTEAFF.

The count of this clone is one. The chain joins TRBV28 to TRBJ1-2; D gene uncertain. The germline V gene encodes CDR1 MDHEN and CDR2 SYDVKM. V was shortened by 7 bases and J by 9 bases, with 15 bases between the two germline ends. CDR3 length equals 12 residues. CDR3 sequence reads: CASKVGLESYTF. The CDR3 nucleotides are TGTGCCAGCAAAGTCGGTCTAGAGAGCTACACCTTC.